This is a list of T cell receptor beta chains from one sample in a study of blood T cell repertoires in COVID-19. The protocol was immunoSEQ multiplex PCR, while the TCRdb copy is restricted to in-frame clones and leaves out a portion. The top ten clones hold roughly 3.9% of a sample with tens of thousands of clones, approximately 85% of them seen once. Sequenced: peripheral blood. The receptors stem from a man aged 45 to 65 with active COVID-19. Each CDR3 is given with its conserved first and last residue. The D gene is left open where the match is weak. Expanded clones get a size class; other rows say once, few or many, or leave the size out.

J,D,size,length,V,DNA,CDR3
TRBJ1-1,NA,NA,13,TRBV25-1,TGTGCCAGCAGTGATGGGGGGGGGACTGAAGCTTTCTTT,CASSDGGGTEAFF
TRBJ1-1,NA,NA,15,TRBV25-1,TGTGCCAGCAGTGAATTGAGGGGGGGGAACACTGAAGCTTTCTTT,CASSELRGGNTEAFF
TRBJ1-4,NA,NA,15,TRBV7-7,TGTGCCAGCAGCCGGGGAACAACAACTAATGAAAAACTGTTTTTT,CASSRGTTTNEKLFF
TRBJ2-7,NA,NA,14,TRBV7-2,TGTGCCAGCAGCCCATGGGTGGGGGGGCAAGAGCAGTACTTC,CASSPWVGGQEQYF
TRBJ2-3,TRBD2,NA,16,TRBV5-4,TGTGCCAGCAGTGTAGTGAAGCGGGGGCCGATTCATACGCAGTATTTT,CASSVVKRGPIHTQYF
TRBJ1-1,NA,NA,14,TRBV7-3,TGTGCCAGCCTCACAACCGGGACAAACACTGAAGCTTTCTTT,CASLTTGTNTEAFF
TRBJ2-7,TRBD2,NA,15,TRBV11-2,TGTGCCAGCAGCCCTACTAGCGGGGGAGGATACGAGCAGTACTTC,CASSPTSGGGYEQYF
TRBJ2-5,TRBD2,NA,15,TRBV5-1,TGCGCCAGCAGTCCCGAGTCAGGGCGGGGGGAGACCCAGTACTTC,CASSPESGRGETQYF
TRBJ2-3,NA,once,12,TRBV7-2,TGTGCCAGCAGCTCTAGCACAGATACGCAGTATTTT,CASSSSTDTQYF
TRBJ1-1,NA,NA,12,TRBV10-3,TGTTCTTGCGGGGATCTGGGCACTGAAGCTTTCTTT,CSCGDLGTEAFF
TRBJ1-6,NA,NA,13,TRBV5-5,TGTGCCAGCAGCTTGGGACAGTACTCACCCCTCCACTTT,CASSLGQYSPLHF
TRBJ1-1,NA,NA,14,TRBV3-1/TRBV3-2,TGTGCCAGCAGTCAAAGGGAGGGGAACACTGAAGCTTTCTTT,CASSQREGNTEAFF
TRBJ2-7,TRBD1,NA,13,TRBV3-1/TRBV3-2,TGTGCCAGCAGCCCGTACAGGGGCGGCGAGCAGTACTTC,CASSPYRGGEQYF
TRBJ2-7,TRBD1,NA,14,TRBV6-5,TGTGCCAGCAGTTACGGACAGGGGTCCTACGAGCAGTACTTC,CASSYGQGSYEQYF
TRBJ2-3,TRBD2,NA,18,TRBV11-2,TGTGCCAGCAGCCTCGGGACTAGCGGGAGACTCCTCACAGATACGCAGTATTTT,CASSLGTSGRLLTDTQYF
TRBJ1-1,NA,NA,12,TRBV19,TGTGCCAGTAGTGTCAGGGTCACTGAAGCTTTCTTT,CASSVRVTEAFF
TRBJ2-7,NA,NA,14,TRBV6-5,TGTGCCAGCAGTTCAAGGGGCTTCTCCTACGAGCAGTACTTC,CASSSRGFSYEQYF
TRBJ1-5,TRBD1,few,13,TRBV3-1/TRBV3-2,TGTGCCAGCAGTCCACAGGGGGATCAGCCCCAGCATTTT,CASSPQGDQPQHF
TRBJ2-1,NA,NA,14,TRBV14,TGTGCCAGCAGCCTCCGGGGCTCCTACAATGAGCAGTTCTTC,CASSLRGSYNEQFF
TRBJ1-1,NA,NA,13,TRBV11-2,TGTGCCAGCAGCTTAGAGCGCAGGCTTGAAGCTTTCTTT,CASSLERRLEAFF